A single T cell receptor beta chain is shown here with its context. Sequenced by immunoSEQ multiplex PCR; TCRdb stores in-frame clones only, minus some. The sample shows around 41,000 clones, over 80% of them seen only once. The length of the CDR3 is 13 residues. V gave up 6 bases and J gave up 5 bases, with 16 bases separating them. Germline CDR1 GTSNPN, CDR2 SVGIG (reference sequence). The sample comes from a study of OX40 agonist ivuxolimab in advanced cancers. Sequences were derived from CD4+ or CD8+ T cells sorted from blood, sampled in a trial of the OX40 agonist ivuxolimab. The V gene is TRBV30, the J gene TRBJ1-2; D not certain. The clonotype originates from an adult with an advanced solid tumor such as melanoma, head and neck, liver or kidney cancer. In nucleotides, the CDR3 is TGTGCCTGCGACGCCCCCCCGAGGTATGGCTACACCTTC. This encodes CACDAPPRYGYTF.